The 2 T cell receptor beta chains below were found in one sample sequenced in a study of T-cell memory formation after mild COVID-19. TCRdb re-derived calls from the 5' RACE reads in MiXCR, one entry per CDR3 protein. The sample consists of roughly 160,000 distinct CDR3 sequences, 11% of them appearing once. Source material: PBMCs or a T cell subset sorted from them (not recorded which). The receptors were sampled from a young man who had mild COVID-19 (a few samples of this study predate the infection). Cell type and time point are not known.

The rearrangement joins TRBV7-2 to TRBJ2-7; TRBD2 is a possible D gene (5 bases). This CDR3 region has 13 residues. Per the germline V gene, CDR1 is SGHTA and CDR2 is FQGNSA. Trimming shortened V by 4 bases and J by 7 bases, and 14 bases separated the two germline ends. The CDR3 nucleotides are TGTGCCAGCAGCTATAGCGTCGGGTGGGAGCAGTACTTC. Protein sequence: CASSYSVGWEQYF.

This chain joins TRBV3-1 and TRBJ1-6; possibly TRBD1 for D (5 bases). The CDR3 runs 14 residues. CDR1 is LGHDT and CDR2 is YNNKEL in the germline V gene (reference sequence). V was cut by 0 bases and J by 10 bases, with 10 bases left in between. The CDR3 spells CASSQDSGGSPLHF. CDR3 DNA: TGTGCCAGCAGCCAAGATTCGGGGGGGTCACCCCTCCACTTT.